Following are 3 T cell receptor beta chains from one sample sequenced in a study of blood T cell repertoires in COVID-19. Using immunoSEQ multiplex PCR, the repertoire was profiled, and TCRdb retains in-frame clones only, with some absent. This table has 60,000 to 75,000 clones, about 86% appearing once. Specimen: peripheral blood. Receptors were obtained from a human donor in a cohort sampled during active COVID-19.

The chain employs TRBV7-2 and TRBJ2-7; D gene uncertain. The germline V and J ends were trimmed by 0 bases and 2 bases, with 20 bases remaining between them. The CDR3 is 18 amino acids. In germline, CDR1 is SGHTA, CDR2 FQGNSA. The CDR3 DNA reads TGTGCCAGCAGCTTAGCGCAAGTCGGGTCTGGCTCCGCCTACGAGCAGTACTTC. The encoded protein is CASSLAQVGSGSAYEQYF.

V and J are TRBV4-2 and TRBJ1-2, with D unclear. This CDR3 has 11 residues. From germline, CDR1 is LGHNA and CDR2 YNFKEQ. V shed 1 base and J shed 6 bases, with 3 bases lying between them. The CDR3: CASSQADGYTF. The CDR3 region has the DNA TGTGCCAGCAGCCAAGCCGATGGCTACACCTTC.

This chain joins TRBV2 and TRBJ1-6; 7 bases align to TRBD1. Per the germline V gene, CDR1 is SNHLY and CDR2 is FYNNEI. This CDR3 has 17 amino acids. V shed 7 bases, J shed 0 bases, and the junction held 9 bases outside the gene matches. The CDR3 reads CASIGSGGSSYNSPLHF. The CDR3 coding sequence is TGTGCCAGCATTGGGTCAGGGGGAAGCTCCTATAATTCACCCCTCCACTTT. Full variable domain (outside the CDR3, taken from reference TRBV2 and TRBJ1-6): EPEVTQTPSHQVTQMGQEVILRCVPISNHLYFYWYRQILGQKVEFLVSFYNNEISEKSEIFDDQFSVERPDGSNFTLKIRSTKLEDSAMYFCASIGSGGSSYNSPLHFGNGTRLTVT.